This T cell receptor (beta chain) was recorded in a study of T cells in localized non-small cell lung cancer (dated by TCRdb to 2020 to 2022). About the investigation overall: The study analyzed T cell repertoires of around 250 early-stage NSCLC patients, comparing tumors and uninvolved tumor-adjacent lungs. The mean age of the NSCLC patients was under 70 years, with 130 or so men and about a hundred women. The cohort comprised some 240 treatment-naïve NSCLC patients with resected, localized lung tumors. Beyond this particular receptor, the publication reports: Because multi-region tumor sequencing was not done, intratumor heterogeneity could not be ruled out. Because the study design was exploratory, TCR variables were selected using unadjusted p-values without false-discovery rate correction. Longer overall survival was associated with higher blood T cell density, whereas shorter survival was associated with higher adjacent-lung clonality. Of the top 100 tumor clones, a median of about 53 were detected in paired uninvolved adjacent lung; 28 were also among that lung's top 100. The highest T cell clonality was observed in uninvolved tumor-adjacent lung, where clonality exceeded that of tumor, suggesting that antigenic responses were more focused in uninvolved tumor-adjacent lung.

This clone has just one count. Its antigen is not yet known. No much larger clonotype is one base removed from it; base qualities were not supplied. TCR beta CDR3 regions were sequenced from DNA using the immunoSEQ Assay. The authors' analysis ran thus. T cell density was computed as TCR beta template counts normalized to usable DNA estimated by amplifying housekeeping genes. Using the preseqR package, richness was estimated by extrapolating to 120,000 templates for tissue samples and 400,000 templates for PBMC samples. Clonality was taken to be one minus Pielou's evenness. Tissue-enriched TCRs were identified through differential abundance testing performed on productive amino-acid clonotypes, with a minimum total count of 5 and an alpha of 0.1. The Jaccard Index and the Morisita Overlap Index were used to measure repertoire overlap between compartments. GLIPH grouped TCR beta CDR3s together with public tetramer-defined viral CDR3s, and a viral motif had to include at least three viral sequences and also show V-gene enrichment. TCRdb holds this immuneACCESS table with in-frame rearrangements only. Some clones are missing; in checked studies, unresolved V genes explain under half, and the rest has no known cause. V and J calls and clone size are copied from that table; D and trimming were computed from the DNA. For this sample the table gives about 36,000 clones, of which roughly 87% were detected only once. The ten top clones hold about 7% of the sample.

Trimmed from V: 5 bases; trimmed from J: 5 bases; junction bases lacking a gene match: 9. Via the germline V gene, CDR1 is SNHLY and CDR2 FYNNEI. Reading from cysteine to phenylalanine, the CDR3 counts 15 amino acids. Only the CDR3 DNA stays, 45 bases, in frame from base 1. At diagnosis, tumor, uninvolved tumor-adjacent lung and peripheral blood were collected and then preserved as a mix of FFPE and fresh-frozen material. For TCR repertoire profiling, the blood samples were analyzed as peripheral blood mononuclear cells. The chain joins TRBV2 to TRBJ2-5; TRBD2 agrees with 9 junctional bases. The sample in question was peripheral blood, obtained before any cancer treatment. The TCR comes from a woman aged 35 to 70 with stage I lung adenocarcinoma. The nucleotides are TGTGCCAGCAGTACGCGGGGGGGCTCGTCTGAGACCCAGTACTTC. Its amino acids are CASSTRGGSSETQYF.